Sequencing of this TCR beta chain was carried out in a study of cytomegalovirus exposure and HLA in healthy donors. The repertoire was sequenced with immunoSEQ multiplex PCR; TCRdb's copy has only in-frame clones and lacks some. Among about 150,000 clones listed, less than 90% were seen once. Turning to this clone: Its antigen remains unidentified.

Regarding the study as a whole: The investigators catalogued 150 or so TCR beta chains as cytomegalovirus-associated.

Germline lookup yields CDR1 SNHLY and CDR2 FYNNEI. V was cut by 5 bases and J by 4 bases, with 9 bases left in between. CDR3 size: 12 residues. J is TRBJ2-7 and V is TRBV2; D is ambiguous. This sequence was found in a woman younger than 35 in good health and CMV-seropositive. Sequenced sample: PBMCs. The CDR3 DNA follows: TGTGCCAGCAGTCCATCTAGTTACGAGCAGTACTTC. Protein product: CASSPSSYEQYF.